This T cell receptor beta chain comes out of a study of T-cell reconstitution after alpha-beta-depleted transplantation in children. Study results and caveats: Two months or so post-transplant, alpha-beta T cells reportedly derived from several hundred expanded graft clones. At one year after transplant, newly produced T cells mostly accounted for T-cell counts and diversity. At day 60, the high TCRbeta diversity found in some patients originated from recipient T cells and thymic progenitors that had survived.

This CDR3 spans 15 amino acids. Per germline, CDR1 SGHRS and CDR2 YFSETQ. Unmatched junction bases numbered 8, after V lost 2 bases and J lost 8 bases. As it was prepared, the TCRbeta library received unique molecular identifiers. Via MiXCR, TCRdb re-called the PCR reads, giving one row per CDR3 protein. The table shows approximately 110,000 distinct CDR3 sequences, with 10% occurring only once. In its sample, this clonotype was seen a few times. What it binds is not known. The chain has TRBV5-1 and TRBJ2-1; TRBD2 matches 9 bases. This receptor was taken from a boy aged 2 to 9 with acute lymphoblastic leukemia, due to receive a stem cell transplant. The sample here was PBMCs, taken before TCRalphabeta/CD19-depleted stem cell transplant. The CDR3: CASSLNSGRADEQFF. The CDR3 nucleotides are TGCGCCAGCAGCTTAAATAGCGGGAGAGCCGATGAGCAGTTCTTC.